Below, one TCR beta chain is given with its context. The data stem from a study of blood T cell repertoires in COVID-19. Study-wide context: Nucleic acid was either cDNA or gDNA, and it came from T cells, B-cell-depleted T cells, or PBMCs.

Original methodology: Amplification of reference gene primers provided the estimated nucleated cell counts. Assay used: immunoSEQ multiplex PCR; TCRdb lists only in-frame clones, some missing. V and J calls and clone size are those listed in that table; D and trimming were worked out from the DNA. This sample has under 200,000 clones, with roughly 90% found just once. Germline CDR1 SGHAT, CDR2 FQNNGV. The germline V and J ends were trimmed by 2 bases and 3 bases, with 10 bases remaining between them. This CDR3 region has 14 residues. Participants had their cohort set by participant-reported clinical history. All recovered Cohort 3 donors got two negative PCRs, got clearance, or saw symptom resolution.

This chain connects TRBV11-2 to TRBJ1-2; D perhaps matches TRBD1 (5 bases). Sample: PBMCs or T cells enriched from blood (not recorded which). The source of this sequence is a woman in her 50s who had recovered from COVID-19. The CDR3 spells CASSLTVGDYGYTF. CDR3 bases: TGTGCCAGCAGCTTAACCGTAGGGGACTATGGCTACACCTTC.